This TCR beta chain was captured by sequencing in a study of cytomegalovirus exposure and HLA in healthy donors. At the level of the study: The 95 to 150 validation repertoires used a platform that matched the one used for the 550 to 800 first-cohort repertoires, as a later analysis reported.

As concerns this clone: Antigen: not known.

General observations from the study: According to the study, around 180 TCR beta chains were cytomegalovirus-associated. The classifier was said to identify cytomegalovirus status with high specificity and sensitivity. Clusters of TCRs from the first cohort tended to co-occur in the roughly 120 validation repertoires (as a later analysis found).

The V segment lost 4 bases and the J segment 4 bases; nucleotides outside the gene matches: 8. The CDR3 runs to 15 residues. The V gene's germline CDR1 is SGHAT and CDR2 FQNNGV. Using immunoSEQ multiplex PCR, the repertoire was profiled, and TCRdb retains in-frame clones only, with some absent. The data contain more than 85,000 clones, about nine tenths of them singletons. The sample comprised PBMCs. This rearrangement joins TRBV11-2 to TRBJ2-7, with 9 bases lining up with TRBD2. The receptor comes from a woman between 18 and 29 years old in good health and CMV-seronegative. CDR3 region: CASSSSSGVKYEQYF. In nucleotides, the CDR3 is TGTGCCAGCAGCTCGTCTAGCGGGGTAAAATACGAGCAGTACTTC. Based on the CDR3 plus reference TRBV11-2 and TRBJ2-7, the full variable domain is EAGVAQSPRYKIIEKRQSVAFWCNPISGHATLYWYQQILGQGPKLLIQFQNNGVVDDSQLPKDRFSAERLKGVDSTLKIQPAKLEDSAVYLCASSSSSGVKYEQYFGPGTRLTVT.